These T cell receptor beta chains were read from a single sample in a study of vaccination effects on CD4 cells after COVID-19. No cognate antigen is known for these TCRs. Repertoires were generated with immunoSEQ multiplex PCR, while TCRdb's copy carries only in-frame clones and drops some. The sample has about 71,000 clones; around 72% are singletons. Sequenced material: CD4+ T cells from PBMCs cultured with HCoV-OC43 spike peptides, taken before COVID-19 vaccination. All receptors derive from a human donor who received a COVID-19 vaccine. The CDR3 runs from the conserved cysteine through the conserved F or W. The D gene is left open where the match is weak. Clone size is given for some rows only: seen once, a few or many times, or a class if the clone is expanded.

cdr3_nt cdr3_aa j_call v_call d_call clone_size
TGCGCCAGCAGCCAAGCCTCAGGGAATCTTGGGACCCAGTACTTC CASSQASGNLGTQYF TRBJ2-5 TRBV4-1 - -
TGTGCCAGCAGCTTAAGGGGAGACCGAGAGACCCAGTACTTC CASSLRGDRETQYF TRBJ2-5 TRBV7-9 - once
TGTGCCAGCAGTCAGAGGAGACAAGAGCAGTTCTTC CASSQRRQEQFF TRBJ2-1 TRBV25-1 - -
TGTGCCAGCAAACTCTTGACTAGCTCCTCTAGCACAGATACGCAGTATTTT CASKLLTSSSSTDTQYF TRBJ2-3 TRBV6-4 TRBD2 -
TGTGCCAGCAGCCGCCAACACCTAGCTAACTATGGCTACACCTTC CASSRQHLANYGYTF TRBJ1-2 TRBV5-8 - -
TGTGCCAGCAGCTTAAAACAGGGCCCCTGTCAGCCCCAGCATTTT CASSLKQGPCQPQHF TRBJ1-5 TRBV7-3 - -
TGTGCCAGCAGCTTGGACAGCCCAGTGGTGGGCTACAATGAGCAGTTCTTC CASSLDSPVVGYNEQFF TRBJ2-1 TRBV7-9 - -
TGTGCCAGCAGCTTAGGGGGTCGGTGGGCCACTGAAGCTTTCTTT CASSLGGRWATEAFF TRBJ1-1 TRBV7-9 - -
TGTGCCACCAGTGATCCCCTGACCGTCCGGCTAGAAGAGACCCAGTACTTC CATSDPLTVRLEETQYF TRBJ2-5 TRBV24-1 - -
TGTGCCAGCAGTTATCGGCGGGGGGGCACAGATACGCAGTATTTT CASSYRRGGTDTQYF TRBJ2-3 TRBV6-5 TRBD2 -
TGTGCCAGCAGCCAAGCTAGCGGCTTGTGGAATGAGCAGTTCTTC CASSQASGLWNEQFF TRBJ2-1 TRBV14 TRBD2 -
TGTGCCAGCAGCGAACTCTCCGGGGGGAATGGCAATGAGCAGTTCTTC CASSELSGGNGNEQFF TRBJ2-1 TRBV6-4 TRBD2 -
TGTGCCAGCAGGAGAATCGGGGGGGCCGAGACCCAGTACTTC CASRRIGGAETQYF TRBJ2-5 TRBV2 TRBD2 -
TGTGCCACCAGTGATTTGGGGGGGTTCGCAAGGGAAAAACTGTTTTTT CATSDLGGFAREKLFF TRBJ1-4 TRBV24-1 - -
TGTGCCACCAGTGACCCCGGGACAGGAAACACTGAAGCTTTCTTT CATSDPGTGNTEAFF TRBJ1-1 TRBV24-1 TRBD1 -
TGTGCCACCAGTGATTTGGTCAGGGGACAGGGTGCTATGACCGGGGAGCTGTTTTTT CATSDLVRGQGAMTGELFF TRBJ2-2 TRBV24-1 TRBD1 few
TGTGCCAGCAGCTTACTCACAGGGCTGAACTATGGCTACACCTTC CASSLLTGLNYGYTF TRBJ1-2 TRBV7-9 - once
TGTGCCAGCAGTGAAAGACCCCAGGGAGATAATTCACCCCTCCACTTT CASSERPQGDNSPLHF TRBJ1-6 TRBV2 - -
TGTGCCTGGAGTCCCCTAGCAGGTTTGGATGGCTACACCTTC CAWSPLAGLDGYTF TRBJ1-2 TRBV30 - once
TGTGCCAGCAGCCAGTCCGGGACACCAAGACCCTACAATGAGCAGTTCTTC CASSQSGTPRPYNEQFF TRBJ2-1 TRBV3-1/TRBV3-2 - -
TGTGCCAGCAGCCCGTTGGGAGGGACAGGGGGGTACAATGAGCAGTTCTTC CASSPLGGTGGYNEQFF TRBJ2-1 TRBV9 TRBD1 -
TGTGCCACTTCAGGACAGGAGAATTCACCCCTCCACTTT CATSGQENSPLHF TRBJ1-6 TRBV2 TRBD1 -
TGCGCCAGCAGCGGACAACCGGCGGACTATGGCTACACCTTC CASSGQPADYGYTF TRBJ1-2 TRBV5-1 - -
TGTGCCAGCTCACCACCTCGGGGGGGAGGAACTGAAGCTTTCTTT CASSPPRGGGTEAFF TRBJ1-1 TRBV18 - -
TGTGCCAGCAGCTTAATGGGGACAAGTAGCACAGATACGCAGTATTTT CASSLMGTSSTDTQYF TRBJ2-3 TRBV5-5 - -
TGTGCCATCAGCCAGGCAGGGCGGAACACTGAAGCTTTCTTT CAISQAGRNTEAFF TRBJ1-1 TRBV10-3 - -
TGTGCCAGCAGCAGGGGACAGGGGCCCCTTTATGGCTACACCTTC CASSRGQGPLYGYTF TRBJ1-2 TRBV7-9 TRBD1 few
TGTGCCAGCAGTTCCCCGGTAGTTGGGCTCCAGCATTTT CASSSPVVGLQHF TRBJ1-5 TRBV6-5 - few
TGTGCCAGCAGCCCCTCCGACAGGGGCCGATACAATGAGCAGTTCTTC CASSPSDRGRYNEQFF TRBJ2-1 TRBV14 TRBD1 -
TGTGCCAGCACCAGGTCCCGGGACAGGGTTGGGGAGCTGTTTTTT CASTRSRDRVGELFF TRBJ2-2 TRBV6-5 TRBD1 -
TGTGCCAGCAGTTTCGGGGAACGTCAGCCCCAGCATTTT CASSFGERQPQHF TRBJ1-5 TRBV12-3/TRBV12-4 - once
TGTGCCAGCAGTGCCGGGACTAGCGGGGGGAGAGAGACCCAGTACTTC CASSAGTSGGRETQYF TRBJ2-5 TRBV6-2/TRBV6-3 TRBD2 -
TGTGCCAGCAGTAGCAGGGGATTAGGACAGCCCCAGCATTTT CASSSRGLGQPQHF TRBJ1-5 TRBV6-5 - -
TGTGCCAGCAGACCAAACGTGGGACCGGGCAATGGCTACACCTTC CASRPNVGPGNGYTF TRBJ1-2 TRBV27 - few
TGTGCCAGCAGCCCTAACAGGGGGGGAAACATTCAGTACTTC CASSPNRGGNIQYF TRBJ2-4 TRBV3-1/TRBV3-2 - -
TGTGCCAGTAGTATGACGTTTCGGGCAGCACAAACTGAAGCTTTCTTT CASSMTFRAAQTEAFF TRBJ1-1 TRBV19 - -
TGTGCCAGCAGTGAACGGGTTAGGGGGGCCGACACCTTC CASSERVRGADTF TRBJ1-2 TRBV2 - -
TGTGCCAGCAGCGGGACAGGGCCAAGCTATGGCTACACCTTC CASSGTGPSYGYTF TRBJ1-2 TRBV5-4 TRBD1 -
TGTGCCAGTAGTCCTGACAAGATGAACTATGGCTACACCTTC CASSPDKMNYGYTF TRBJ1-2 TRBV19 - few
TGTGCCAGCAGCCAACCAAGAGGGGCAAACTATGGCTACACCTTC CASSQPRGANYGYTF TRBJ1-2 TRBV5-5 - -
TGTGCCTGGAGTGAAGTTTTGGATCAGCCCCAGCATTTT CAWSEVLDQPQHF TRBJ1-5 TRBV30 - -
TGTGCCAGTAGGGCTCGGCACGATAATTCACCCCTCCACTTT CASRARHDNSPLHF TRBJ1-6 TRBV19 - -
TGTGCCAGTAGTATTGTCTTAAGGGAGGAAAAACTGTTTTTT CASSIVLREEKLFF TRBJ1-4 TRBV19 - -
TGTGCCAGCAGCGTAGGTGTTAGTCCTAGCTCTGGAAACACCATATATTTT CASSVGVSPSSGNTIYF TRBJ1-3 TRBV9 - -
TGTGCCAGCAGGGGCCTAGTTAGCAATCAGCCCCAGCATTTT CASRGLVSNQPQHF TRBJ1-5 TRBV7-9 - few
TGCAGCGTTGTCCAGGGTTTCACAGATACGCAGTATTTT CSVVQGFTDTQYF TRBJ2-3 TRBV29-1 - once
TGTGCCAGTAGTATCCGCACAGGGGGTAGGTCGTACACCGGGGAGCTGTTTTTT CASSIRTGGRSYTGELFF TRBJ2-2 TRBV19 TRBD1 -
TGTGCCAGCAGCCTCAAACCGGAGGGACTTAACTATGGCTACACCTTC CASSLKPEGLNYGYTF TRBJ1-2 TRBV6-6 - -
TGCGCCAGCAGCCAAGCCAGCGGGGGGTCCCGGACCCAGTACTTC CASSQASGGSRTQYF TRBJ2-5 TRBV4-1 TRBD2 -
TGTGCCAGCAGTTACTCGAAAGGGACAGGGAACACTGAAGCTTTCTTT CASSYSKGTGNTEAFF TRBJ1-1 TRBV6-5 TRBD1 -
TGTGCCAGCAGACGACAGACAGGGTTGAATGAAAAACTGTTTTTT CASRRQTGLNEKLFF TRBJ1-4 TRBV7-2 TRBD1 -